This TCR beta chain was profiled in a study of STAT5B mutations in CD4+ large granular lymphocyte leukemia. Study outcomes and limitations: 8/27 top patient clones versus 2/35 control clones were TRBV06-family. Data were not HLA-matched across samples.

CDR3 length equals 11 residues. The germline V and J ends were trimmed by 10 bases and 3 bases, with 7 bases remaining between them. Germline CDR1 and CDR2: LNHDA and SQIVND (reference sequence). This was a survey-level run. Using immunoSEQ multiplex PCR, the repertoire was profiled, and TCRdb retains in-frame clones only, with some absent. The sample gives 40,000 to 55,000 clones, roughly four fifths of which show up once; roughly 0.35% is in the top ten. As concerns this clone: The target antigen is unknown.

Control samples were healthy donors' buffy coats. The sequence was collected from a human donor in good health. V and J are TRBV19 and TRBJ1-3; no definite D call. The sequenced sample consisted of CD4+ T cells from blood buffy coats. CDR3 residues: CATKGGNTIYF. DNA of the CDR3: TGTGCCACCAAGGGTGGAAACACCATATATTTT.